This T cell receptor (beta chain) derives from a study of read filtering for tumor transcriptome and immune sequencing. Overall study: DNase treatment preceded whole-transcriptome library preparation.

The library was built from about 0.4 ug RNA with molecular barcoded adaptors for alpha/delta and beta/gamma chains. Via MiXCR, TCRdb re-called the reads, giving one row per CDR3 protein. The sample has some 130,000 distinct CDR3 sequences, over 10% seen once. This clonotype was picked up many times. The sequence came from a donor at least 40 years old with multiple myeloma. Sequencing was carried out using a population of CD138-negative cells sorted from bone marrow.

CDR3 protein: CASRTGTGDNTEAFF. The CDR3 DNA sequence: TGTGCCAGCAGAACAGGGACAGGGGACAACACTGAAGCTTTCTTT. This chain connects TRBV7-9 to TRBJ1-1; 10 bases line up with TRBD1. The J segment lost 2 bases and the V segment lost 6 bases, leaving 6 bases of the junction unmatched. The CDR3 is 15 residues long. Germline V gene lookup returns CDR1 SEHNR and CDR2 FQNEAQ (reference sequence).